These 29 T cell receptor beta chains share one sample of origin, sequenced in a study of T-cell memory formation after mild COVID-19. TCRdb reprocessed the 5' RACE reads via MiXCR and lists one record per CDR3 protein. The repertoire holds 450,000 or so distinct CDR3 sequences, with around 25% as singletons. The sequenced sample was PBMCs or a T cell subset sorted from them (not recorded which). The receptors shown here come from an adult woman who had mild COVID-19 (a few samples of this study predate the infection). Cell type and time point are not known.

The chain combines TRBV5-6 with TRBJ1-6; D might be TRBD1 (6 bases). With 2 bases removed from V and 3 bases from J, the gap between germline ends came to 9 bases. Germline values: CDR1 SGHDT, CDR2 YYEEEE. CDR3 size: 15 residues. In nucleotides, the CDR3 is TGTGCCAGCAGCTTAGGAGGGGGCTATAATTCACCCCTCCACTTT. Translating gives CASSLGGGYNSPLHF.

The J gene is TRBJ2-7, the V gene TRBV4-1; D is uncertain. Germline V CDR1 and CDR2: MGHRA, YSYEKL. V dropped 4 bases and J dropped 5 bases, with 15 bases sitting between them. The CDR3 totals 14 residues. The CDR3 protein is CASSLFVQLNEQYF. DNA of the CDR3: TGCGCCAGCAGCCTTTTCGTCCAGCTTAACGAGCAGTACTTC.

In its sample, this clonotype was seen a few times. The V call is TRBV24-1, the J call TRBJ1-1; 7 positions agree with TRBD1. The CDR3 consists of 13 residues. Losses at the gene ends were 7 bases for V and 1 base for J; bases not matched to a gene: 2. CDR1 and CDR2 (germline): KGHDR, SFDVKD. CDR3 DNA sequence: TGTGCCACCAGAGGGACAGAGAACACTGAAGCTTTCTTT. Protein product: CATRGTENTEAFF.

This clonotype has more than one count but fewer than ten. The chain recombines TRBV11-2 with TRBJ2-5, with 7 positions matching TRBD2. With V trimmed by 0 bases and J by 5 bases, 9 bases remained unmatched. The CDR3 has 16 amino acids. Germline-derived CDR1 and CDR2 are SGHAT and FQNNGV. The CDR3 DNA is TGTGCCAGCAGCTTAGAGCTAGCGGTCGGAGTGGAGACCCAGTACTTC. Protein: CASSLELAVGVETQYF.

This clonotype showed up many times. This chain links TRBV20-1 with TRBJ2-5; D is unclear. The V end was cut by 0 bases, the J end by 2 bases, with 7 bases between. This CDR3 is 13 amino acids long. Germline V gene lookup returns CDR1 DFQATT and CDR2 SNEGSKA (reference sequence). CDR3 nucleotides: TGCAGTGCTAGAGATCCACAGCAAGAGACCCAGTACTTC. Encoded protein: CSARDPQQETQYF.

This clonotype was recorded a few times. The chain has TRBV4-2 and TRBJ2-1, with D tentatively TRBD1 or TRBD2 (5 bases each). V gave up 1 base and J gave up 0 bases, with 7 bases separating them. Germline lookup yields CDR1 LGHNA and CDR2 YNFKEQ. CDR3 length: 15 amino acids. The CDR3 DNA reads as TGTGCCAGCAGCCAAGGGGGGAACTCCTACAATGAGCAGTTCTTC. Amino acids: CASSQGGNSYNEQFF.

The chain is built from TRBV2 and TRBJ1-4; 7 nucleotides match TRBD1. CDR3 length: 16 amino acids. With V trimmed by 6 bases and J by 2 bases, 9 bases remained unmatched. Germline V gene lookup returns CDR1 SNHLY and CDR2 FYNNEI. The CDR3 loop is CASRDPMGQTNEKLFF. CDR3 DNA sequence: TGTGCCAGCAGAGACCCCATGGGACAGACTAATGAAAAACTGTTTTTT.

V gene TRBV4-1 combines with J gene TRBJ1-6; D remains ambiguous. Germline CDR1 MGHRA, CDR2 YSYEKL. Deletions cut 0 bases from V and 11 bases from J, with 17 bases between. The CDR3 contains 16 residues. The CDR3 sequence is CASSQEPGSPLAPLHF. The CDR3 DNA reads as TGCGCCAGCAGCCAAGAGCCCGGGAGCCCTTTGGCACCCCTCCACTTT.

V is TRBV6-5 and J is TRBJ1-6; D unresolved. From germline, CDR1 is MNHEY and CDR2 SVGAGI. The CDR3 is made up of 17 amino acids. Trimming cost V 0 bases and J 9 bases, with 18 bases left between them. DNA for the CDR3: TGTGCCAGCAGTTACTCGACTAGGGCTCTGGGAGGTTCACCCCTCCACTTT. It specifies CASSYSTRALGGSPLHF.

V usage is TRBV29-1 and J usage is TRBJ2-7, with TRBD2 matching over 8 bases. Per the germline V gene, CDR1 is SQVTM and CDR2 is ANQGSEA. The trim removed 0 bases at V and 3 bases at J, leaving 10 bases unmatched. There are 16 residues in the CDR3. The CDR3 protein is CSVEDPTSGNFYEQYF. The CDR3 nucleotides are TGCAGCGTTGAAGATCCCACTAGCGGTAACTTCTACGAGCAGTACTTC.

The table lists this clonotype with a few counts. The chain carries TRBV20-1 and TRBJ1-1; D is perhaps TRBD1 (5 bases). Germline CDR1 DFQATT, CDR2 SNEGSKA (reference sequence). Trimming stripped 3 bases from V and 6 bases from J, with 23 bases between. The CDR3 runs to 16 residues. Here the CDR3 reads CSASGTRDVWGAEAFF. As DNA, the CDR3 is TGCAGTGCTAGTGGGACCCGAGATGTGTGGGGGGCTGAAGCTTTCTTT.

The CDR3 loop is CASSLGLAGGTEQFF. In DNA, the CDR3 is TGTGCCAGCAGCTTGGGACTAGCGGGGGGGACTGAGCAGTTCTTC. The chain couples TRBV5-5 to TRBJ2-1, with 14 bases lining up with TRBD2. Germline CDR1 reads SGHKS; CDR2 reads YYEKEE (reference sequence). With V trimmed by 0 bases and J by 9 bases, 2 bases remained unmatched. The CDR3 runs 15 residues.

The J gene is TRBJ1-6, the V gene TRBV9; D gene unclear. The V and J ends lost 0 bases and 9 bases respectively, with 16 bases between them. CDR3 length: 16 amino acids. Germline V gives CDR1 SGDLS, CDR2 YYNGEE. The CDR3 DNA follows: TGTGCCAGCAGCGTAGGGGTACGGGGTGGTATTTCACCCCTCCACTTT. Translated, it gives CASSVGVRGGISPLHF. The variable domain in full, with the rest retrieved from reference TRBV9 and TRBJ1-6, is DSGVTQTPKHLITATGQRVTLRCSPRSGDLSVYWYQQSLDQGLQFLIQYYNGEERAKGNILERFSAQQFPDLHSELNLSSLELGDSALYFCASSVGVRGGISPLHFGNGTRLTVT.

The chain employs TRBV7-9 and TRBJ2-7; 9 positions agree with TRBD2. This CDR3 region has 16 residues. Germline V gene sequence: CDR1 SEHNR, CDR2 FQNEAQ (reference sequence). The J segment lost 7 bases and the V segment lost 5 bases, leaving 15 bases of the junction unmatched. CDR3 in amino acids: CASSRGLAGLAGEQYF. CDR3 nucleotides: TGTGCCAGCAGCCGCGGGCTAGCGGGATTAGCGGGGGAGCAGTACTTC. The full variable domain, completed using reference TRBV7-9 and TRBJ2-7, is DTGVSQNPRHKITKRGQNVTFRCDPISEHNRLYWYRQTLGQGPEFLTYFQNEAQLEKSRLLSDRFSAERPKGSFSTLEIQRTEQGDSAMYLCASSRGLAGLAGEQYFGPGTRLTVT.

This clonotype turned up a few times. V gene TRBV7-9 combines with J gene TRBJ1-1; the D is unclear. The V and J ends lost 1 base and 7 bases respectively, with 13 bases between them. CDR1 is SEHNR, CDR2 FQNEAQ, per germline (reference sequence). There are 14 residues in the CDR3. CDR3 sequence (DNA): TGTGCCAGCAGCTTAGGCGGGAAGTCCGTTGAAGCTTTCTTT. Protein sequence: CASSLGGKSVEAFF.

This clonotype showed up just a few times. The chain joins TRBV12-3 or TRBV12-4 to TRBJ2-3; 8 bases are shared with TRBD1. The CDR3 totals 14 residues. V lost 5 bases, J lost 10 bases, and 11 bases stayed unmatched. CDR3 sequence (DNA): TGTGCCAGCAGTCCCGGGACAGGCTTATGGGCGCAGTATTTT. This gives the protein CASSPGTGLWAQYF.

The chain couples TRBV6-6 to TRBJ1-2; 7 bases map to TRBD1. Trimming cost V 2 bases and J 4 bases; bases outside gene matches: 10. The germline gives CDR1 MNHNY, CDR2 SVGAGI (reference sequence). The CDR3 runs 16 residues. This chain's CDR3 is CASSYTTGSSGYGYTF. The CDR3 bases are TGTGCCAGCAGTTACACGACAGGGTCGTCTGGCTATGGCTACACCTTC.

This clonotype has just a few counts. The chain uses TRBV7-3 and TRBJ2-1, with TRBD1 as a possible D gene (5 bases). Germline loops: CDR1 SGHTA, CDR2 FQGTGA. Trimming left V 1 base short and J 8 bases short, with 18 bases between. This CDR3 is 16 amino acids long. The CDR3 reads CASSLNWVNGQDEQFF. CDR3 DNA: TGTGCCAGCAGCTTAAATTGGGTAAACGGACAAGATGAGCAGTTCTTC.

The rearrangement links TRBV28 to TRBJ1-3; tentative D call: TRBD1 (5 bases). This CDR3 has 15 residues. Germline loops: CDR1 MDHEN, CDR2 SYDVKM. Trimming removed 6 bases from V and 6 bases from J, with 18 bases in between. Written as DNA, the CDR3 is TGTGCCAGCAGCCCGACAGCAAGGAGATCAAACACCATATATTTT. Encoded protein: CASSPTARRSNTIYF. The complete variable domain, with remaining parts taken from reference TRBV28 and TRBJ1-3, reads DVKVTQSSRYLVKRTGEKVFLECVQDMDHENMFWYRQDPGLGLRLIYFSYDVKMKEKGDIPEGYSVSREKKERFSLILESASTNQTSMYLCASSPTARRSNTIYFGEGSWLTVV.

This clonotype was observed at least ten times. Here the CDR3 reads CASSLGGRGETQYF. The CDR3 nucleotides are TGTGCCAGCAGCTTAGGAGGCAGGGGAGAGACCCAGTACTTC. This chain uses TRBV7-2 with TRBJ2-5; D is perhaps TRBD1 (6 bases). Germline V gene data show CDR1 as SGHTA and CDR2 as FQGNSA. This CDR3 region has 14 residues. Trimming shortened V by 1 base and J by 4 bases, and 10 bases separated the two germline ends.

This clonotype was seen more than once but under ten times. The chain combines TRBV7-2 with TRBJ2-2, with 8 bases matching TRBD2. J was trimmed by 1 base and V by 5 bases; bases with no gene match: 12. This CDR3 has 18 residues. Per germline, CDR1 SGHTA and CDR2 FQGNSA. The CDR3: CASSRRAGGYRNTGELFF. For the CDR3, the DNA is TGTGCCAGCAGCAGGAGGGCGGGAGGCTATAGGAACACCGGGGAGCTGTTTTTT.

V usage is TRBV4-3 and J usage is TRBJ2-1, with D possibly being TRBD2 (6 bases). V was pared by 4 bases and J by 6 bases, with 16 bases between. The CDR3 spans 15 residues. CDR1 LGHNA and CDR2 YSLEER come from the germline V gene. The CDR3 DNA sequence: TGCGCCAGCAGCCCGCGGGCTAGCGCCCTCAATGAGCAGTTCTTC. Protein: CASSPRASALNEQFF.

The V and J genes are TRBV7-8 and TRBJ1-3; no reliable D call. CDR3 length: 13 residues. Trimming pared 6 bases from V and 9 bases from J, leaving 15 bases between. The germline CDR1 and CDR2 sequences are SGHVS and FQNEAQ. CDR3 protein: CASSRRGFSTIYF. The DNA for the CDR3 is TGTGCCAGCAGTCGGCGGGGATTTTCCACCATATATTTT. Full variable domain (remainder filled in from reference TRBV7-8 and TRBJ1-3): GAGVSQSPRYKVAKRGQDVALRCDPISGHVSLFWYQQALGQGPEFLTYFQNEAQLDKSGLPSDRFFAERPEGSVSTLKIQRTQQEDSAVYLCASSRRGFSTIYFGEGSWLTVV.

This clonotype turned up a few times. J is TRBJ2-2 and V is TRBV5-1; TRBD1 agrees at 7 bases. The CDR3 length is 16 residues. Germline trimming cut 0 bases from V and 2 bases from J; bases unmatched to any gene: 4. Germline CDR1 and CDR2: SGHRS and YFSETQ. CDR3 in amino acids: CASSLAPGGNTGELFF. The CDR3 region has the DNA TGCGCCAGCAGCTTGGCCCCAGGGGGAAACACCGGGGAGCTGTTTTTT.

The CDR3 coding sequence is TGTGCCAGCAGTAAAGGGACAGGCGTGCCTAACTATGGCTACACCTTC. Translating gives CASSKGTGVPNYGYTF. The chain has TRBV27 and TRBJ1-2; 8 nucleotides agree with TRBD1. The length of the CDR3 is 16 residues. V trimming: 5 bases; J trimming: 0 bases; junction bases outside the gene matches: 8. Germline V gene sequence: CDR1 MNHEY, CDR2 SMNVEV (reference sequence).

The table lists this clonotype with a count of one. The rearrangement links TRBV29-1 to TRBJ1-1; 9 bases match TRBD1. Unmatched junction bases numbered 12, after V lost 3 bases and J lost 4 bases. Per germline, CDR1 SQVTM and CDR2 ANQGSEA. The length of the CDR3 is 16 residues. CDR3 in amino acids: CSVEPQQGAEATEAFF. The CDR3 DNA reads TGCAGCGTTGAGCCCCAACAGGGGGCGGAGGCCACTGAAGCTTTCTTT.

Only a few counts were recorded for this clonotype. This chain's CDR3 is CASSLGRGRSPGELFF. The CDR3 coding sequence is TGTGCCAGCAGCTTAGGTCGGGGGAGGTCCCCCGGGGAGCTGTTTTTT. This chain joins TRBV5-6 and TRBJ2-2, with D possibly TRBD2 on 6 matching bases. The germline CDR1 and CDR2 sequences are SGHDT and YYEEEE. CDR3 length: 16 amino acids. V lost 2 bases and J 6 bases, leaving 17 bases between the germline ends.

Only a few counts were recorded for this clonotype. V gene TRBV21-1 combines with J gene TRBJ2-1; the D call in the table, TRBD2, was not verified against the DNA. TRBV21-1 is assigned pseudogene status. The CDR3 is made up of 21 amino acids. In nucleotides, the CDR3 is TGTGCCAGCAGCAAAGGTGTTGGGGTCTCGAGCGGGGGTAGCTCCTACAATGAGCAGTTCTTC. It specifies CASSKGVGVSSGGSSYNEQFF.

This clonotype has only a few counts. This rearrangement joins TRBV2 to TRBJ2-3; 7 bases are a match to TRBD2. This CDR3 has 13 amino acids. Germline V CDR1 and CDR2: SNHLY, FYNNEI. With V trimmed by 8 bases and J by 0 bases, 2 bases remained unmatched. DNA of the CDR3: TGTGCCAGCGCGGGAGTTAGCACAGATACGCAGTATTTT. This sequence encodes CASAGVSTDTQYF.